The 21 T cell receptor beta chains below come from one sample, sequenced in a study of shared clonotypes between healthy human individuals (TCRdb year 2020). Library preparation employed the immunoSEQ multiplex PCR assay. This immuneACCESS table, as held by TCRdb, lists in-frame sequences with V and J called but not all clones. Of the missing ones, under half trace to an unresolved V gene in checked studies; the others have no known cause. The sample records around 500,000 clones, roughly 83% of which are singletons. Clones ranked in the top ten supply over 10% of the sample. Sequenced input: PBMCs. These receptors came from a woman between 35 and 50 years old in good health. Some clones in this sample may be carry-over from other donors' samples.

The J gene is TRBJ1-5, the V gene TRBV10-3; D not certain. The CDR3 is 15 amino acids. Germline CDR1 reads ENHRY; CDR2 reads SYGVKD. V lost 2 bases and J lost 0, with 8 bases in between. The CDR3 is CAISEVGDSNQPQHF. The CDR3 bases are TGTGCCATCAGTGAGGTCGGGGATAGCAATCAGCCCCAGCATTTT.

The V and J genes are TRBV5-4 and TRBJ2-5; 8 nucleotides line up with TRBD2. After removal of 1 base from V and 5 bases from J, the junction contained 4 bases not matched to a gene. CDR3 length: 14 residues. Germline CDR1 and CDR2: SGHNT and YYREEE (reference sequence). The CDR3 sequence is CASSLPGGAETQYF. As DNA, the CDR3 is TGTGCCAGCAGCTTGCCGGGAGGGGCGGAGACCCAGTACTTC.

The CDR3 protein is CASSGEGRTTVDTQYF. The CDR3, as DNA: TGCGCCAGCAGCGGGGAGGGGAGGACTACAGTAGATACGCAGTATTTT. This rearrangement joins TRBV5-1 to TRBJ2-3; TRBD2 agrees at 7 bases. V trimming: 4 bases; J trimming: 5 bases; junction bases outside the gene matches: 13. The CDR3 covers 16 residues. Germline V CDR1 and CDR2: SGHRS, YFSETQ.

A few counts support this clone. CDR3 protein: CASTSRGLARDYNEQFF. CDR3 nucleotides: TGTGCCAGTACGTCCAGGGGACTAGCGAGGGACTACAATGAGCAGTTCTTC. V and J are TRBV19 and TRBJ2-1, with 10 positions matching TRBD2. Germline CDR1 reads LNHDA; CDR2 reads SQIVND (reference sequence). The V and J ends lost 7 bases and 3 bases, in that order; junction bases with no gene match: 12. This CDR3 has 17 residues.

The chain employs TRBV6-1 and TRBJ2-7; D not resolved. Germline CDR1 is MNHNS and CDR2 is SASEGT. This CDR3 comprises 11 residues. Trimming removed 6 bases at V and 5 bases at J, with 8 bases between. This chain's CDR3 is CASSPLDEQYF. Written as DNA, the CDR3 is TGTGCCAGCAGCCCTTTGGACGAGCAGTACTTC.

The V and J genes are TRBV27 and TRBJ2-1, with 11 bases identical to TRBD2. V lost 7 bases to trimming and J lost 4 bases; unmatched junction nucleotides: 9. The CDR3 covers 16 residues. The germline CDR1 and CDR2 sequences are MNHEY and SMNVEV (reference sequence). The CDR3 DNA follows: TGTGCCAGCACCATAACACTAGCGGGAGAGTACAATGAGCAGTTCTTC. This encodes CASTITLAGEYNEQFF.

The chain combines TRBV2 with TRBJ2-7; D uncertain. Trimming cost V 6 bases and J 4 bases, with 7 bases left between them. Germline V gene lookup returns CDR1 SNHLY and CDR2 FYNNEI. The CDR3 runs 11 residues. Written as DNA, the CDR3 is TGTGCCAGCAGGCGTTTTTACGAGCAGTACTTC. It specifies CASRRFYEQYF. The full variable domain, in which reference TRBV2 and TRBJ2-7 provide the parts outside the CDR3, is EPEVTQTPSHQVTQMGQEVILRCVPISNHLYFYWYRQILGQKVEFLVSFYNNEISEKSEIFDDQFSVERPDGSNFTLKIRSTKLEDSAMYFCASRRFYEQYFGPGTRLTVT.

The chain couples TRBV27 to TRBJ2-7; a possible D gene is TRBD1 (5 bases). Looked up from germline, CDR1 is MNHEY and CDR2 is SMNVEV (reference sequence). The V end was cut by 2 bases, the J end by 2 bases, with 13 bases between. CDR3 length: 15 residues. The CDR3 sequence is CASSLRQGSPYEQYF. Written as DNA, the CDR3 is TGTGCCAGCAGTTTAAGGCAGGGAAGTCCCTACGAGCAGTACTTC.

The chain has TRBV27 and TRBJ2-3, with unresolved D. Germline values: CDR1 MNHEY, CDR2 SMNVEV (reference sequence). The CDR3 is 13 amino acids. V lost 7 bases to trimming and J lost 0 bases, with 8 bases between them. The CDR3 DNA reads as TGTGCCAGCATTTCCTCTAGCACAGATACGCAGTATTTT. Its translation is CASISSSTDTQYF.

J is TRBJ2-7 and V is TRBV1; the table calls TRBD2, which could not be checked here. TRBV1 is a documented pseudogene. The CDR3 sequence is 17 residues long. The CDR3 here is CTSSQGQLLAGGCEQYF. DNA of the CDR3: TGCACCAGCAGCCAAGGGCAGCTACTAGCGGGAGGGTGCGAGCAGTACTTC.

The V and J genes are TRBV5-1 and TRBJ2-1, with 9 bases lining up with TRBD2. Germline V gene sequence: CDR1 SGHRS, CDR2 YFSETQ. V lost 0 bases and J lost 10; bases outside the gene matches: 11. This CDR3 is 16 amino acids long. CDR3 bases: TGCGCCAGCAGCTTGGGAGGAGCTAGCGGGACTGAGGAGCAGTTCTTC. It translates to CASSLGGASGTEEQFF.

This chain links TRBV30 with TRBJ1-4, with a weak D call TRBD1 (5 bases). The germline V gene encodes CDR1 GTSNPN and CDR2 SVGIG (reference sequence). Trimming left V 8 bases short and J 4 bases short, with 14 bases between. The length of the CDR3 is 13 residues. CDR3 region: CALTVTNNEKLFF. CDR3 sequence (DNA): TGTGCCCTGACAGTCACTAATAATGAAAAACTGTTTTTT.

The V call is TRBV11-3, the J call TRBJ2-3; 9 nucleotides match TRBD1. The CDR3 is made up of 15 amino acids. Germline CDR1 reads SGHNT; CDR2 reads YENEEA. V lost 3 bases to trimming and J lost 0 bases; unmatched junction nucleotides: 1. CDR3: CASSFTGGSTDTQYF. The DNA for the CDR3 is TGTGCCAGCAGCTTTACAGGGGGCAGCACAGATACGCAGTATTTT.

The rearrangement links TRBV18 to TRBJ2-1; 7 bases match TRBD2. The trim removed 4 bases at V and 4 bases at J, leaving 10 bases unmatched. The CDR3 is made up of 16 amino acids. Germline CDR1 KGHSH, CDR2 LQKENI. This chain's CDR3 is CASSLNRDYLYNEQFF. As DNA, the CDR3 is TGTGCCAGCTCACTAAACCGGGACTATCTTTACAATGAGCAGTTCTTC.

This sequence joins TRBV28 and TRBJ2-7; D unclear. Trimming left V 4 bases short and J 3 bases short, with 13 bases between. In germline, CDR1 is MDHEN, CDR2 SYDVKM. The CDR3 runs to 14 residues. The CDR3 reads CASSYPNLGYEQYF. CDR3 in DNA: TGTGCCAGCAGTTACCCAAATCTAGGCTACGAGCAGTACTTC.

The J gene is TRBJ2-7, the V gene TRBV7-2; D is possibly TRBD1 (5 bases). Per the germline V gene, CDR1 is SGHTA and CDR2 is FQGNSA. Trimming removed 1 base at V and 4 bases at J, with 14 bases between. This CDR3 is 15 amino acids long. CDR3 sequence (DNA): TGTGCCAGCAGCTTAGGAGACGGTGGGGCTTACGAGCAGTACTTC. Translating gives CASSLGDGGAYEQYF.

The chain employs TRBV30 and TRBJ1-1; maybe TRBD1 (5 bases). Trimming removed 3 bases at V and 6 bases at J, with 8 bases between. This CDR3 has 11 residues. CDR1 is GTSNPN, CDR2 SVGIG, per germline (reference sequence). CDR3 sequence reads: CAWSWDAEAFF. CDR3 coding DNA: TGTGCCTGGAGCTGGGACGCTGAAGCTTTCTTT.

As regards this clone: A far larger clone differs by one base, so this is likely a read error. Other DNA sequences in the sample encode the same CDR3. V and J are TRBV7-2 and TRBJ2-5; D is undetermined. Germline V gene data show CDR1 as SGHTA and CDR2 as FQGNSA. Trimming stripped 1 base from V and 7 bases from J, with 10 bases between. The CDR3 consists of 13 residues. The CDR3 DNA reads as TGTGCCAGCAGCTTAGAAGGGCTGGCGACCCAGTACTTC. Residues: CASSLEGLATQYF.

This chain links TRBV7-3 with TRBJ2-1, with TRBD2 matching 8 bases. Germline CDR1 and CDR2: SGHTA and FQGTGA. The CDR3 is made up of 15 amino acids. The V and J ends lost 5 bases and 7 bases, in that order; junction bases with no gene match: 10. In DNA, the CDR3 is TGTGCCAGCAGCGTAGTTTTAGCGGGAAGGAATGAGCAGTTCTTC. It codes for CASSVVLAGRNEQFF.

The chain links TRBV5-5 to TRBJ2-1, with 7 bases matching TRBD2. The germline CDR1 and CDR2 sequences are SGHKS and YYEKEE (reference sequence). The length of the CDR3 is 15 residues. Trimming removed 4 bases from V and 2 bases from J; junction bases left unmatched: 6. CDR3 loop: CASSPGLGTYNEQFF. The CDR3 DNA sequence: TGTGCCAGCAGCCCAGGACTAGGAACCTACAATGAGCAGTTCTTC.

Comments on this clone: One junction end disagrees with the germline gene, perhaps due to a read error. This sequence joins TRBV7-3 and TRBJ2-3; 9 bases match TRBD2. This CDR3 has 15 amino acids. Germline V lookup: CDR1 SGHTA, CDR2 FQGTGA. The CDR3 loop reads CASSPSGTSIDTQYF. The CDR3 DNA reads as TGTGCCAGCAGCCCTAGCGGGACTAGCATAGATACGCAGTATTTT.